The 5 T cell receptor beta chains presented below share a single source sample, sequenced in a study of cytotoxic CD8 clonotypes in ibrutinib-treated CLL. The data were produced by immunoSEQ multiplex PCR, yet TCRdb's version contains in-frame clones alone and is incomplete. Among 40,000 or so clones listed, roughly 70% were seen once. Sample: PBMCs, taken at disease progression, from a patient treated with ibrutinib. Source of these receptors: a human donor with chronic lymphocytic leukemia.

The rearrangement joins TRBV14 to TRBJ2-1, with 10 nucleotides matching TRBD2. The germline gives CDR1 SGHDN, CDR2 FVKESK. This CDR3 region has 18 residues. J lost 3 bases, V lost 5 bases, and 13 bases had no gene match. The CDR3 nucleotides are TGTGCCAGCAGCGACGAAGGGACTAGCGCGAACTACTACAATGAGCAGTTCTTC. Its translation: CASSDEGTSANYYNEQFF.

The chain has TRBV7-8 and TRBJ2-1; D is unclear. V gave up 5 bases and J gave up 0 bases, with 8 bases separating them. Germline lookup yields CDR1 SGHVS and CDR2 FQNEAQ. The CDR3 totals 14 residues. CDR3 sequence reads: CASSRGSSYNEQFF. Here the CDR3 DNA reads TGTGCCAGCAGCCGCGGTAGCTCCTACAATGAGCAGTTCTTC.

Turning to this clone: One end of the junction fails to match germline, which may point to a read error. The chain has TRBV10-3 and TRBJ1-2, with unresolved D. The CDR3 has 14 residues. Germline-derived CDR1 and CDR2 are ENHRY and SYGVKD. The chain's CDR3 is CASSEEEYNYGYTF. The CDR3 DNA reads as TGTGCCAGCAGTGAAGAGGAATATAACTATGGCTACACCTTC.

CDR3 DNA sequence: TGCGCCAGCAGCTTTCGGACAGGGGGGGATGAGCAGTTCTTC. This codes for CASSFRTGGDEQFF. The genes are TRBV5-1 and TRBJ2-1; 10 nucleotides line up with TRBD1. CDR3 length equals 14 residues. Germline CDR1 reads SGHRS; CDR2 reads YFSETQ. V gave up 2 bases and J gave up 8 bases; unmatched junction bases: 4.

J is TRBJ2-7 and V is TRBV6-5, with 9 bases lining up with TRBD1. Germline CDR1 is MNHEY and CDR2 is SVGAGI. Trimming cost V 7 bases and J 5 bases; bases outside gene matches: 12. The CDR3 is 15 residues long. The CDR3 coding sequence is TGTGCCAGCACAACCGGGACAGGGTTTCCCAACGAGCAGTACTTC. It codes for CASTTGTGFPNEQYF.